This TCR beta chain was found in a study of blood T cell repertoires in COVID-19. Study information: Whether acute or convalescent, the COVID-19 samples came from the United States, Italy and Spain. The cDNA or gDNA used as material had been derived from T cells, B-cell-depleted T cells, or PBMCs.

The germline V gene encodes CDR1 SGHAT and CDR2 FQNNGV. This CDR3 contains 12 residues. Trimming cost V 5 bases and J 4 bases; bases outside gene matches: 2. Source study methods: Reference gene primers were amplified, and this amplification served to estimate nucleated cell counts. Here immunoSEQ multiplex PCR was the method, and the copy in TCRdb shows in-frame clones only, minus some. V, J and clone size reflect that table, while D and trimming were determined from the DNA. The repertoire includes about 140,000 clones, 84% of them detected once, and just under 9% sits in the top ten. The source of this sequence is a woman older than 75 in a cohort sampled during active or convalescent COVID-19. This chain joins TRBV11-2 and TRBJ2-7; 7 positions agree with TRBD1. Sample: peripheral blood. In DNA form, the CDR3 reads TGTGCCAGCAGCGAACAGGGGTACGAGCAGTACTTC. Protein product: CASSEQGYEQYF.